The sequence of this TCR beta chain was determined in a study of cytomegalovirus exposure and HLA in healthy donors. Overall study: The roughly 100 million unique TCR beta sequences, from roughly 170 million T cells, were found by an earlier analysis.

The CDR3 runs to 14 residues. The V and J ends lost 9 bases and 1 base respectively, with 15 bases between them. Per the germline V gene, CDR1 is SNHLY and CDR2 is FYNNEI. As for this clone: Its target is unknown.

The study ran its PCR with 60 Vbeta and 13 Jbeta primers. TCRdb keeps only in-frame clones here, not all; method: immunoSEQ multiplex PCR. The profile shows approximately 70,000 clones, around 72% of them singletons. Findings and caveats of the study: About 87% or about 30% of the time was how often most TCR beta V segments were productive, according to an earlier analysis. With later analysis, a missense DCLRE1C variant became linked to TCR beta V- and J-gene trimming.

Sequenced: PBMCs. The sequence came from a woman in her forties in good health and CMV-seropositive. The rearrangement uses TRBV2 and TRBJ1-1; D possibly corresponds to TRBD1 (6 bases). The CDR3 loop is CASTRGQPNTEAFF. Written as DNA, the CDR3 is TGTGCCAGTACCAGAGGACAGCCGAACACTGAAGCTTTCTTT.